These T cell receptor beta chains were read from a single sample in a study of OX40 agonist ivuxolimab in advanced cancers. TCRdb's table, derived via immunoSEQ multiplex PCR, lists solely in-frame clones and lacks some. Found here are about 40,000 clones, approximately 90% of them singletons; the top ten hold under 15%. Sequencing was performed on CD4+ or CD8+ T cells sorted from blood, taken in a trial of the OX40 agonist ivuxolimab. Every receptor here comes from an adult with an advanced solid tumor such as melanoma, head and neck, liver or kidney cancer. Both conserved end residues are part of each CDR3. A D gene is named only where the DNA matches it firmly. Where a row states a size, it is once, few, many or the class of an expanded clone; other rows omit it.

CDR3 | DNA | size | J | D | V
CASSETGADTGELFF | TGTGCCAGCAGTGAAACGGGGGCGGACACCGGGGAGCTGTTTTTT | - | TRBJ2-2 | - | TRBV2
CASSFDRNTGELFF | TGTGCCAGCAGTTTTGACAGGAACACCGGGGAGCTGTTTTTT | - | TRBJ2-2 | - | TRBV28
CASSIRTGVNTEAFF | TGTGCCAGTAGTATCCGGACAGGGGTCAACACTGAAGCTTTCTTT | - | TRBJ1-1 | TRBD1 | TRBV19
CASSLGLAGNYEQYF | TGCGCCAGCAGCTTAGGACTAGCGGGAAATTACGAGCAGTACTTC | - | TRBJ2-7 | TRBD2 | TRBV5-1
CASSLGALGSTGELFF | TGTGCCAGCAGCTTAGGCGCCCTAGGAAGCACCGGGGAGCTGTTTTTT | - | TRBJ2-2 | - | TRBV7-2
CASSIGPSGGAEAFF | TGTGCCAGTAGTATAGGCCCGAGTGGGGGGGCTGAAGCTTTCTTT | few | TRBJ1-1 | - | TRBV19
CASSQEVVSLMGTEAFF | TGTGCCAGCAGCCAAGAGGTTGTGTCGCTAATGGGCACTGAAGCTTTCTTT | few | TRBJ1-1 | - | TRBV4-2
CASSVLSREGETQYF | TGTGCCAGCAGCGTACTTTCGCGGGAGGGAGAGACCCAGTACTTC | - | TRBJ2-5 | TRBD2 | TRBV9
CASSLGERGNTEAFF | TGTGCCAGCAGCTTAGGCGAAAGGGGGAACACTGAAGCTTTCTTT | - | TRBJ1-1 | - | TRBV13
CASSPLLSGANVLTF | TGTGCCAGCTCACCACTCCTCTCTGGGGCCAACGTCCTGACTTTC | few | TRBJ2-6 | - | TRBV18
CASGLPDTGEYEQYF | TGTGCTAGTGGTTTGCCGGATACGGGGGAGTACGAGCAGTACTTC | - | TRBJ2-7 | - | TRBV12-5
CASSYSISSPLHF | TGTGCCAGCAGTTACTCCATCAGTTCACCCCTCCACTTT | - | TRBJ1-6 | - | TRBV6-6
CASTGGSDRANTEAFF | TGTGCCAGCACCGGAGGGAGCGACAGGGCGAACACTGAAGCTTTCTTT | - | TRBJ1-1 | TRBD1 | TRBV4-2
CASRDPRVSYEQYF | TGTGCCAGCAGGGACCCCCGGGTGTCCTACGAGCAGTACTTC | - | TRBJ2-7 | - | TRBV2
CASSLRGWSNQPQHF | TGTGCCAGCAGTCTGAGGGGGTGGAGCAATCAGCCCCAGCATTTT | - | TRBJ1-5 | - | TRBV27
CASSIGGRDTQYF | TGTGCCAGTAGTATAGGCGGACGTGATACGCAGTATTTT | - | TRBJ2-3 | - | TRBV19
CASSGGTFYPNTGELFF | TGTGCCAGCAGTGGTGGCACCTTTTACCCGAACACCGGGGAGCTGTTTTTT | once | TRBJ2-2 | - | TRBV6-1
CATNLGTVYEQYF | TGTGCCACGAACCTGGGGACAGTTTACGAGCAGTACTTC | once | TRBJ2-7 | TRBD1 | TRBV2
CASSQGARRDQPQHF | TGCGCCAGCAGCCAAGGCGCTAGAAGGGATCAGCCCCAGCATTTT | - | TRBJ1-5 | - | TRBV4-1
CASINPPYHEQFF | TGTGCCAGCATCAATCCGCCATACCATGAGCAGTTCTTC | once | TRBJ2-1 | - | TRBV7-2
CASSYSAPTGSYEQYF | TGTGCCAGCAGTTACTCGGCACCCACCGGGAGCTACGAGCAGTACTTC | once | TRBJ2-7 | - | TRBV6-6
CASSFDPARYEQYF | TGTGCCAGCAGTTTTGACCCGGCAAGATACGAGCAGTACTTC | - | TRBJ2-7 | - | TRBV28
CASSLGAPGPPRGGGYTF | TGTGCCAGCAGCTTAGGAGCCCCGGGCCCTCCTAGGGGTGGAGGCTACACCTTC | - | TRBJ1-2 | - | TRBV7-9
CAISESRGPSYEQYF | TGTGCCATCAGTGAGTCGCGGGGCCCTTCCTACGAGCAGTACTTC | - | TRBJ2-7 | - | TRBV10-3
CASSSTVRQGYEQYF | TGTGCCAGCAGTTCCACGGTACGACAGGGTTACGAGCAGTACTTC | - | TRBJ2-7 | TRBD1 | TRBV28
CASSPHRGYDEQYF | TGCGCCAGCAGCCCTCACCGGGGATACGACGAGCAGTACTTC | - | TRBJ2-7 | - | TRBV5-1
CSVEDPESANEKLFF | TGCAGCGTTGAAGATCCCGAGAGCGCGAATGAAAAACTGTTTTTT | - | TRBJ1-4 | - | TRBV29-1
CASSPTRRRSTDTQYF | TGTGCCAGCAGTCCTACGAGGAGGAGAAGCACAGATACGCAGTATTTT | - | TRBJ2-3 | - | TRBV25-1
CASRRSGSREQYF | TGTGCCAGCAGACGAAGCGGGAGTCGCGAGCAGTACTTC | - | TRBJ2-7 | TRBD2 | TRBV7-9
CASSLVTILDEQFF | TGTGCCAGCAGCTTAGTAACCATATTGGATGAGCAGTTCTTC | few | TRBJ2-1 | - | TRBV7-9
CASSQEVATTSYEQYF | TGTGCCAGCAGCCAAGAGGTAGCGACTACCTCCTACGAGCAGTACTTC | - | TRBJ2-7 | - | TRBV4-2
CASSQQRGNTGELFF | TGTGCCAGCAGCCAGCAGCGGGGAAACACCGGGGAGCTGTTTTTT | - | TRBJ2-2 | TRBD2 | TRBV7-2
CASSYGGGGDGELFF | TGTGCCAGCAGTTACGGCGGGGGGGGAGACGGGGAGCTGTTTTTT | - | TRBJ2-2 | TRBD2 | TRBV6-5
CASSWGTGNTIYF | TGTGCCAGCAGCTGGGGGACTGGAAACACCATATATTTT | - | TRBJ1-3 | - | TRBV7-8
CASSLEQGRGNTIYF | TGTGCCAGCAGCTTAGAGCAGGGGCGCGGTAACACCATATATTTT | medium-sized | TRBJ1-3 | - | TRBV7-9
CASSYPDRFNQPQHF | TGTGCCAGCAGTTACCCCGACAGGTTCAATCAGCCCCAGCATTTT | - | TRBJ1-5 | - | TRBV6-6
CAISESGPVTDYEQYF | TGTGCCATCAGTGAGTCGGGCCCAGTCACCGACTACGAGCAGTACTTC | - | TRBJ2-7 | - | TRBV10-3
CASSQLPTGSSGNTIYF | TGTGCCAGCAGCCAGTTACCGACAGGGAGCTCTGGAAACACCATATATTTT | - | TRBJ1-3 | TRBD1 | TRBV7-9
CASSRSGWYSYEQYF | TGTGCCAGCAGCCGCTCGGGGTGGTACTCCTACGAGCAGTACTTC | - | TRBJ2-7 | - | TRBV13
CASLDFQETQYF | TGTGCCAGCTTAGACTTTCAAGAGACCCAGTACTTC | - | TRBJ2-5 | - | TRBV6-5
CASGQGWPGGTEAFF | TGTGCCAGCGGACAGGGTTGGCCCGGGGGGACTGAAGCTTTCTTT | - | TRBJ1-1 | TRBD1 | TRBV6-5
CASTASKGGYTF | TGTGCCAGCACAGCTTCCAAGGGAGGCTACACCTTC | - | TRBJ1-2 | - | TRBV13
CASGFYSNEQFF | TGTGCTAGTGGTTTCTATTCGAATGAGCAGTTCTTC | - | TRBJ2-1 | - | TRBV12-5
CASSQGTGYGYTF | TGTGCCAGCAGCCAAGGGACAGGATATGGCTACACCTTC | - | TRBJ1-2 | TRBD1 | TRBV4-2